This TCR beta chain came from a study of T cells in localized non-small cell lung cancer. This clone has just one count. Its antigen is undetermined. General observations from the study: Across samples, adjacent lung featured a median roughly 60 of the top 100 tumor clones. Because only a single region of the tumor was sequenced, heterogeneity remains possible. The greatest T cell clonality was found in uninvolved adjacent lung (higher than in tumor). A higher density of T cells in blood coincided with extended overall survival.

The CDR3 extends over 14 amino acids. V was shortened by 3 bases and J by 0 bases, with 8 bases between the two germline ends. Germline CDR1 is SEHNR and CDR2 is FQNEAQ (reference sequence). Assay: immunoSEQ multiplex PCR; the TCRdb copy retains only in-frame clones and omits some. The data hold some 56,000 clones, with 80% to 90% observed a single time. The specimen was peripheral blood, collected before any cancer treatment. This receptor was obtained from a woman aged 40-69 years with stage I lung adenocarcinoma. The chain employs TRBV7-9 and TRBJ1-1; D is unresolved. CDR3 residues: CASSFLQLNTEAFF. The CDR3 DNA reads TGTGCCAGCAGCTTTCTACAGTTGAACACTGAAGCTTTCTTT.